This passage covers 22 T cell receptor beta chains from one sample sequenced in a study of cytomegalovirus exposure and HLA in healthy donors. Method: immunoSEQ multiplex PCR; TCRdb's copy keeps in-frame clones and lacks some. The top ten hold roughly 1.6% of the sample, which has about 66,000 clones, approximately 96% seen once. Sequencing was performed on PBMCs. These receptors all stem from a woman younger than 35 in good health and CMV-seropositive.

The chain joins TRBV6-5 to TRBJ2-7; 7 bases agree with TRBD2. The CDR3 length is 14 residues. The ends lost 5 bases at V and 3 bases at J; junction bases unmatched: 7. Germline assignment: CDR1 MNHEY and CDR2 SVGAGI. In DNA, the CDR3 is TGTGCCAGCAGTCTCCGGAGCGGGATCTACGAGCAGTACTTC. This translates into CASSLRSGIYEQYF.

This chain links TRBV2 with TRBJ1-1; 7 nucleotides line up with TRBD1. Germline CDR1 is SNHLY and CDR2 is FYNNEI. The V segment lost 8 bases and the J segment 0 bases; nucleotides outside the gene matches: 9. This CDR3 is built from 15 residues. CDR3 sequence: CASVIDRVMNTEAFF. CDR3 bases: TGTGCCAGCGTCATAGACAGGGTCATGAACACTGAAGCTTTCTTT.

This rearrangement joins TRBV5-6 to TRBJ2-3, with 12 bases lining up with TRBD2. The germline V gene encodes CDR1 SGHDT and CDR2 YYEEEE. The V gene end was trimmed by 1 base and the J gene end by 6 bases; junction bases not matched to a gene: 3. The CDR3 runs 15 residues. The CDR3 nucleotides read TGTGCCAGCAGCTTGAGCACTAGCGGGAGGGATACGCAGTATTTT. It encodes CASSLSTSGRDTQYF.

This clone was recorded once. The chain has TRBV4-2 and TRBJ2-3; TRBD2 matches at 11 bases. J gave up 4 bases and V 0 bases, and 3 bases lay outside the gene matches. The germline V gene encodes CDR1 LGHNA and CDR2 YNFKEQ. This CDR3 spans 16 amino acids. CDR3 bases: TGTGCCAGCAGCCAAGACCTAGCGGGAGGCCCAGATACGCAGTATTTT. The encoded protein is CASSQDLAGGPDTQYF.

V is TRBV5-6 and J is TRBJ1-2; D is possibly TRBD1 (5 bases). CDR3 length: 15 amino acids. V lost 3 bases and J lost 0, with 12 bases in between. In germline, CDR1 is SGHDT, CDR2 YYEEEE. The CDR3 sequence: CASSSSGFPNYGYTF. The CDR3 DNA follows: TGTGCCAGCAGCTCTTCAGGGTTTCCTAACTATGGCTACACCTTC.

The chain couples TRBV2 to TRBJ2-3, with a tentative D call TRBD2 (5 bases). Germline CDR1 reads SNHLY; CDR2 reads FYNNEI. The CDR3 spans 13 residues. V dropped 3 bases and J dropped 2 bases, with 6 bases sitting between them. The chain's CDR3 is CASSERATDTQYF. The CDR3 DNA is TGTGCCAGCAGTGAGCGGGCCACAGATACGCAGTATTTT.

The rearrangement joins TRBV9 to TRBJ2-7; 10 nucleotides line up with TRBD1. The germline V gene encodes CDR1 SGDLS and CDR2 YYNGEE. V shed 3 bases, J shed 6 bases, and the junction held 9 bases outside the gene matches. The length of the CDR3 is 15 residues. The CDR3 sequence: CASSAEGQGMGEQYF. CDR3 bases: TGTGCCAGCAGCGCTGAGGGACAGGGGATGGGCGAGCAGTACTTC.

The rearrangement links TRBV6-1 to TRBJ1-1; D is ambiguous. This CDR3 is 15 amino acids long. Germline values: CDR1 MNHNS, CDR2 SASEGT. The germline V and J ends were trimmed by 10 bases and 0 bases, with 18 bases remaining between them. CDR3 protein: CATSGRGIMNTEAFF. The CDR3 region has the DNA TGTGCCACCTCCGGACGGGGAATTATGAACACTGAAGCTTTCTTT.

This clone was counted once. The CDR3 spells CASRLLQGGNTEAFF. The CDR3, as DNA: TGTGCCAGCAGACTCCTACAGGGGGGAAACACTGAAGCTTTCTTT. The chain employs TRBV7-9 and TRBJ1-1; 8 bases fit TRBD1. The germline gives CDR1 SEHNR, CDR2 FQNEAQ (reference sequence). CDR3 size: 15 residues. The J segment lost 2 bases and the V segment lost 6 bases, leaving 8 bases of the junction unmatched.

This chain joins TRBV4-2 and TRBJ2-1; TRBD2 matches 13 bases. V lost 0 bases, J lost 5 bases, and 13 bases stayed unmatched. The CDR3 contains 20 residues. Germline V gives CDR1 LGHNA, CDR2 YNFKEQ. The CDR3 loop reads CASSQDRLAGGFGTNNEQFF. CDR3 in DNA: TGTGCCAGCAGCCAAGATCGACTAGCGGGAGGTTTCGGAACCAACAATGAGCAGTTCTTC.

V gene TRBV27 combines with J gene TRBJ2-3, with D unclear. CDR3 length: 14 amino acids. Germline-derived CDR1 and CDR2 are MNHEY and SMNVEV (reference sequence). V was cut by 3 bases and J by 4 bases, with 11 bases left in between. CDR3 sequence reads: CASSFDQAPDTQYF. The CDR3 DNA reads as TGTGCCAGCAGTTTCGATCAGGCCCCAGATACGCAGTATTTT.

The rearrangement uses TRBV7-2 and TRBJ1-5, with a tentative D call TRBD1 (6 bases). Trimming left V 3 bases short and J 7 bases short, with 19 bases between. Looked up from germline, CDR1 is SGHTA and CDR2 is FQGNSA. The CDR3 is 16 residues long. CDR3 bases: TGTGCCAGCAGCTTCGTAGGGACATCCCCGGGCCAGCCCCAGCATTTT. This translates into CASSFVGTSPGQPQHF.

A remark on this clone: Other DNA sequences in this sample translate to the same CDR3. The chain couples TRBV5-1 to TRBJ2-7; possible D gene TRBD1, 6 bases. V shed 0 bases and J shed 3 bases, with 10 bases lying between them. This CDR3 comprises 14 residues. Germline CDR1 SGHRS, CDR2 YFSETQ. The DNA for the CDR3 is TGCGCCAGCAGCTTGGCCGGCAGGGGCTACGAGCAGTACTTC. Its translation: CASSLAGRGYEQYF.

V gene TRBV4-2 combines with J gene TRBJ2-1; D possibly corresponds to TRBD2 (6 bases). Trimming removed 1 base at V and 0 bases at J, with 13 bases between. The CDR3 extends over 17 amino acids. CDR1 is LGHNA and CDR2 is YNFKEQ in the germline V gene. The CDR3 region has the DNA TGTGCCAGCAGCCAAGGTAAAGGCGGGGCCTCCTACAATGAGCAGTTCTTC. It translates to CASSQGKGGASYNEQFF.

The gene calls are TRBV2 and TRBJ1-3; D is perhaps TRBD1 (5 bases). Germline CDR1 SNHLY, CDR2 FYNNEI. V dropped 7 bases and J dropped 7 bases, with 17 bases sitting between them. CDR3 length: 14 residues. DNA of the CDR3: TGTGCCAGCATTCTCTCCGGGGGGGGGAACACCATATATTTT. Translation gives CASILSGGGNTIYF.

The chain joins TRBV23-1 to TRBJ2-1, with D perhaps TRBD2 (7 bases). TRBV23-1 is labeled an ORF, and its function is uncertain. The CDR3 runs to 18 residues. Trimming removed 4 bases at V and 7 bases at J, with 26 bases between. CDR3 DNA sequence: TGCGCCAGCAGTCCGAAATTAACCGGGACAAGGGGGGGAAATGAGCAGTTCTTC. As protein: CASSPKLTGTRGGNEQFF.

The CDR3 region is CASSNNGGGTEAFF. CDR3 nucleotide sequence: TGTGCCAGCAGCAACAACGGGGGGGGAACTGAAGCTTTCTTT. J is TRBJ1-1 and V is TRBV5-6; tentatively, D is TRBD1 (5 bases). This CDR3 has 14 residues. Germline CDR1 is SGHDT and CDR2 is YYEEEE. Between the trimmed V and J ends, which lost 4 bases and 5 bases, there was a span of 15 bases.

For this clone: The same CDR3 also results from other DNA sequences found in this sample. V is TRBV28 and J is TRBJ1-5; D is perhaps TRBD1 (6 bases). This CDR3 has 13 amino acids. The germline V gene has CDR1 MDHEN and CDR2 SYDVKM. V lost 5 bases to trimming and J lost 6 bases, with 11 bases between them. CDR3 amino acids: CASSTNRAQPQHF. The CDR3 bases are TGTGCCAGCAGTACGAACAGGGCTCAGCCCCAGCATTTT.

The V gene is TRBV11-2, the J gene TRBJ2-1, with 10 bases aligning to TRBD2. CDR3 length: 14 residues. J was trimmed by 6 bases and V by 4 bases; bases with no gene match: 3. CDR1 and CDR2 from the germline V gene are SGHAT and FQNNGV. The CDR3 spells CASSSAGGVNEQFF. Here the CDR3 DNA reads TGTGCCAGCAGCTCAGCGGGAGGGGTCAATGAGCAGTTCTTC.

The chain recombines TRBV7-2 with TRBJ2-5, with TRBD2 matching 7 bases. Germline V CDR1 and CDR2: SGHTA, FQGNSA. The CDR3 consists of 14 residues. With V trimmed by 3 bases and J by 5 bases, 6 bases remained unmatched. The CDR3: CASSLWGGPETQYF. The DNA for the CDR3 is TGTGCCAGCAGCTTGTGGGGAGGGCCGGAGACCCAGTACTTC.

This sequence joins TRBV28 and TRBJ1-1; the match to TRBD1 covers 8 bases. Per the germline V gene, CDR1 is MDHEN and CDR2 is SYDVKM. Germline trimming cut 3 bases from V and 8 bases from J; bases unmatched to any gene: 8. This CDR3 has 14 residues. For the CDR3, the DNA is TGTGCCAGCAGTTTTCTGGGACAGGTAAGAGAAGCTTTCTTT. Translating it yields CASSFLGQVREAFF.

The CDR3, as DNA: TGTGCCAGCAGTGGCATGGGGCAGGGGGCCAACGTCCTGACTTTC. The encoded protein is CASSGMGQGANVLTF. The genes are TRBV6-1 and TRBJ2-6; the D gene is possibly TRBD1 (5 bases). Germline values: CDR1 MNHNS, CDR2 SASEGT. The CDR3 sequence is 15 residues long. The V end was cut by 4 bases, the J end by 4 bases, with 11 bases between.